Shown below are 16 T cell receptor beta chains from a single sample sequenced in a study of T cell changes during pregnancy in multiple sclerosis. TCRdb's table, derived via immunoSEQ multiplex PCR, lists solely in-frame clones and lacks some. The profile shows 57,000 or so clones, roughly 90% of them singletons. The sequences come from peripheral blood, collected after pregnancy. The receptor set was obtained from a female donor in good health, enrolled as a control in a pregnancy study.

This chain joins TRBV27 and TRBJ2-5; TRBD1 is a possible D gene (5 bases). Trimming took 0 bases from V and 1 from J, leaving 9 bases between them. The V gene's germline CDR1 is MNHEY and CDR2 SMNVEV (reference sequence). The CDR3 has 15 residues. The CDR3 sequence is CASSLSAGFQETQYF. The CDR3 region has the DNA TGTGCCAGCAGTTTATCCGCAGGGTTCCAAGAGACCCAGTACTTC.

This clone was recorded once. This sequence joins TRBV5-6 and TRBJ2-7; maybe TRBD1 (6 bases). The germline V and J ends were trimmed by 4 bases and 3 bases, with 11 bases remaining between them. In germline, CDR1 is SGHDT, CDR2 YYEEEE. CDR3 length: 13 residues. The CDR3 here is CASSEGTIYEQYF. CDR3 nucleotides: TGTGCCAGCAGCGAGGGGACAATCTACGAGCAGTACTTC. The full variable domain, with the rest looked up from reference TRBV5-6 and TRBJ2-7, is DAGVTQSPTHLIKTRGQQVTLRCSPKSGHDTVSWYQQALGQGPQFIFQYYEEEERQRGNFPDRFSGHQFPNYSSELNVNALLLGDSALYLCASSEGTIYEQYFGPGTRLTVT.

The CDR3 region is CASSEDDLAEQYF. Here the CDR3 DNA reads TGCGCCAGCAGTGAGGATGACTTAGCGGAGCAGTACTTC. This rearrangement joins TRBV10-1 to TRBJ2-7, with D perhaps TRBD2 (5 bases). The germline gives CDR1 WNHNN, CDR2 SYGVQD (reference sequence). With 2 bases removed from V and 7 bases from J, the gap between germline ends came to 12 bases. The CDR3 is 13 amino acids.

The chain uses TRBV5-1 and TRBJ2-1; 8 bases agree with TRBD2. Germline V gene data show CDR1 as SGHRS and CDR2 as YFSETQ. V lost 2 bases, J lost 4 bases, and 17 bases stayed unmatched. CDR3 length: 19 residues. CDR3 in amino acids: CASSLHPLGVAGPYNEQFF. The CDR3 nucleotides read TGCGCCAGCAGCTTACACCCCCTGGGGGTAGCGGGGCCATACAATGAGCAGTTCTTC.

V and J are TRBV10-3 and TRBJ2-7, with 12 positions matching TRBD1. Germline loops: CDR1 ENHRY, CDR2 SYGVKD. The trim removed 6 bases at V and 6 bases at J, leaving 3 bases unmatched. CDR3 length: 13 residues. The CDR3 reads CAIRGQGASEQYF. CDR3 in DNA: TGTGCCATCAGGGGACAGGGGGCTAGCGAGCAGTACTTC.

The chain employs TRBV29-1 and TRBJ1-1; TRBD1 is a possible D gene (5 bases). Trimming pared 3 bases from V and 6 bases from J, leaving 14 bases between. CDR1 SQVTM and CDR2 ANQGSEA come from the germline V gene. The CDR3 has 13 amino acids. The chain's CDR3 is CSVDRQGRPEAFF. DNA of the CDR3: TGCAGCGTTGATCGGCAGGGCAGGCCTGAAGCTTTCTTT. Variable domain in full (rest from reference TRBV29-1 and TRBJ1-1): SAVISQKPSRDICQRGTSLTIQCQVDSQVTMMFWYRQQPGQSLTLIATANQGSEATYESGFVIDKFPISRPNLTFSTLTVSNMSPEDSSIYLCSVDRQGRPEAFFGQGTRLTVV.

The CDR3 DNA follows: TGTGCCAGCAGTTTATACTACGGACAGGCGATGAACACTGAAGCTTTCTTT. Translation: CASSLYYGQAMNTEAFF. The rearrangement joins TRBV27 to TRBJ1-1; TRBD1 matches 7 bases. CDR3 length: 17 amino acids. The germline gives CDR1 MNHEY, CDR2 SMNVEV (reference sequence). V trimming: 1 base; J trimming: 0 bases; junction bases outside the gene matches: 8.

The chain is built from TRBV10-3 and TRBJ2-1; tentatively, D is TRBD2 (5 bases). V lost 8 bases to trimming and J lost 0 bases, with 14 bases between them. Germline lookup yields CDR1 ENHRY and CDR2 SYGVKD. This CDR3 has 15 amino acids. DNA of the CDR3: TGTGCCATCCAAAGCGGAGTCAGCTCCTACAATGAGCAGTTCTTC. It encodes CAIQSGVSSYNEQFF.

This chain uses TRBV30 with TRBJ2-7; TRBD1 aligns across 11 bases. The CDR3 has 13 residues. Unmatched junction bases numbered 5, after V lost 3 bases and J lost 7 bases. Germline V CDR1 and CDR2: GTSNPN, SVGIG (reference sequence). CDR3 DNA sequence: TGTGCCTGGAGAAGGGACAGGGGGAGGGAGCAGTACTTC. This gives the protein CAWRRDRGREQYF.

The gene calls are TRBV5-6 and TRBJ1-1, with a tentative D call TRBD1 (6 bases). The germline gives CDR1 SGHDT, CDR2 YYEEEE. V was pared by 6 bases and J by 4 bases, with 16 bases between. The CDR3 runs 14 residues. The CDR3 nucleotides are TGTGCCAGCACCCGGCGGGGGGCGCTCACTGAAGCTTTCTTT. It is translated as CASTRRGALTEAFF.

This chain joins TRBV7-3 and TRBJ1-1; 8 bases align to TRBD1. Germline V gene sequence: CDR1 SGHTA, CDR2 FQGTGA. The CDR3 is made up of 14 amino acids. Losses at the gene ends were 7 bases for V and 1 base for J; bases not matched to a gene: 5. In DNA form, the CDR3 reads TGTGCCAGCAACGCCGGGACAGGGAACACTGAAGCTTTCTTT. It specifies CASNAGTGNTEAFF.

The chain is built from TRBV29-1 and TRBJ1-1; possibly TRBD1 for D (6 bases). CDR1 is SQVTM, CDR2 ANQGSEA, per germline. Trimming took 3 bases from V and 4 from J, leaving 12 bases between them. CDR3 size: 13 residues. The CDR3 is CSVEGARSTEAFF. CDR3 nucleotide sequence: TGCAGCGTTGAGGGGGCCCGCAGCACTGAAGCTTTCTTT.

This chain connects TRBV11-2 to TRBJ2-5; TRBD2 matches at 9 bases. After removal of 4 bases from V and 3 bases from J, the junction contained 3 bases not matched to a gene. CDR1 SGHAT and CDR2 FQNNGV come from the germline V gene. The CDR3 totals 14 residues. CDR3 region: CASSSTSGEETQYF. The DNA of the CDR3 is TGTGCCAGCAGCTCGACTAGCGGCGAAGAGACCCAGTACTTC. Full variable domain (remainder filled in from reference TRBV11-2 and TRBJ2-5): EAGVAQSPRYKIIEKRQSVAFWCNPISGHATLYWYQQILGQGPKLLIQFQNNGVVDDSQLPKDRFSAERLKGVDSTLKIQPAKLEDSAVYLCASSSTSGEETQYFGPGTRLLVL.

This clone occurred once. The rearrangement joins TRBV18 to TRBJ2-7, with TRBD1 matching over 9 bases. The CDR3 loop spans 14 amino acids. Losses at the gene ends were 3 bases for V and 2 bases for J; bases not matched to a gene: 2. Germline CDR1 KGHSH, CDR2 LQKENI. The CDR3 DNA reads as TGTGCCAGCTCACCCGGACAGGGGACCTACGAGCAGTACTTC. Translation gives CASSPGQGTYEQYF.

This chain links TRBV5-4 with TRBJ1-2, with D unclear. Germline V CDR1 and CDR2: SGHNT, YYREEE (reference sequence). Between the trimmed V and J ends, which lost 0 bases and 3 bases, there was a span of 9 bases. CDR3 length: 14 residues. CDR3: CASSLELGDYGYTF. The CDR3, as DNA: TGTGCCAGCAGCTTGGAACTGGGAGACTATGGCTACACCTTC.

The chain employs TRBV9 and TRBJ1-1, with D perhaps TRBD1 (5 bases). Germline assignment: CDR1 SGDLS and CDR2 YYNGEE. The CDR3 sequence is 14 residues long. The V end lost 0 bases, the J end lost 6 bases, and 12 bases lay between the germline ends. CDR3 sequence (DNA): TGTGCCAGCAGCGTAGGGGGGGGTGGGGCTGAAGCTTTCTTT. Encoded protein: CASSVGGGGAEAFF.